This is a list of T cell receptor beta chains from one sample in a study of technical replicates of blood from several donors. The protocol was immunoSEQ multiplex PCR, while the TCRdb copy is restricted to in-frame clones and leaves out a portion. The top ten hold around 13% of the sample, which has just over 15,000 clones, 75% to 90% seen once. The source material was PBMCs. These receptors originate from a human donor in good health. The CDR3 runs from the conserved cysteine through the conserved F or W. A D gene is named only where the DNA matches it firmly. Expanded clones are given a class, and other clones once, few, many or no size at all.

V gene: TRBV6-1
J gene: TRBJ2-1
D gene: .
clone size: .
CDR3 DNA: TGTGCCAGCATCGAACAGGCGGCGTCCTACAATGAGCAGTTCTTC
CDR3 protein: CASIEQAASYNEQFF

V gene: TRBV27
J gene: TRBJ2-1
D gene: .
clone size: medium-sized
CDR3 DNA: TGTGCCAGCAGCCCAACATTGACCTACAATGAGCAGTTCTTC
CDR3 protein: CASSPTLTYNEQFF

V gene: TRBV7-9
J gene: TRBJ1-5
D gene: .
clone size: .
CDR3 DNA: TGTGCCAGCAGCTCCCGGGATTATCAGCCCCAGCATTTT
CDR3 protein: CASSSRDYQPQHF

V gene: TRBV5-1
J gene: TRBJ2-2
D gene: TRBD2
clone size: .
CDR3 DNA: TGCGCCAGCACCCTAACTAGCGGGATGAACACCGGGGAGCTGTTTTTT
CDR3 protein: CASTLTSGMNTGELFF

V gene: TRBV6-6
J gene: TRBJ2-3
D gene: TRBD2
clone size: once
CDR3 DNA: TGTGCCAGCAGAGGGGCTGGGGGAGGGCCGACAGATACGCAGTATTTT
CDR3 protein: CASRGAGGGPTDTQYF

V gene: TRBV5-4
J gene: TRBJ2-7
D gene: TRBD1
clone size: .
CDR3 DNA: TGTGCCAGCAGCTTGGGGGACAGGGCCCCCGAGCAGTACTTC
CDR3 protein: CASSLGDRAPEQYF

V gene: TRBV2
J gene: TRBJ2-3
D gene: TRBD2
clone size: .
CDR3 DNA: TGTGCCAGCAAAGGACTAGAACTAGATACGCAGTATTTT
CDR3 protein: CASKGLELDTQYF

V gene: TRBV28
J gene: TRBJ1-3
D gene: TRBD1
clone size: .
CDR3 DNA: TGTGCCAGCAGTTCGGGACAGCACTACTCTGGAAACACCATATATTTT
CDR3 protein: CASSSGQHYSGNTIYF

V gene: TRBV29-1
J gene: TRBJ2-7
D gene: TRBD1
clone size: once
CDR3 DNA: TGCAGCGTCGTCACATCGACAGGGGTGGGCGAGCAGTACTTC
CDR3 protein: CSVVTSTGVGEQYF

V gene: TRBV5-1
J gene: TRBJ2-1
D gene: .
clone size: .
CDR3 DNA: TGCGCCAGCAGCCGCGAGGACTGGTACAATGAGCAGTTCTTC
CDR3 protein: CASSREDWYNEQFF

V gene: TRBV21-1
J gene: TRBJ2-1
D gene: .
clone size: .
CDR3 DNA: TGTGCCAGCAGCGACTATCCGGGACAGGAGCTCTACAATGAGCAGTTCTTC
CDR3 protein: CASSDYPGQELYNEQFF

V gene: TRBV19
J gene: TRBJ1-2
D gene: .
clone size: .
CDR3 DNA: TGTGCCAGTAGTATAAGTACATTCAGTGGCTACACCTTC
CDR3 protein: CASSISTFSGYTF

V gene: TRBV5-1
J gene: TRBJ2-1
D gene: .
clone size: .
CDR3 DNA: TGCGCCAGCGGGAGAGCGGTTCTAAAAGGGGAGCAGTTCTTC
CDR3 protein: CASGRAVLKGEQFF

V gene: TRBV30
J gene: TRBJ1-2
D gene: .
clone size: .
CDR3 DNA: TGTGCCTGTCGGGACTATAACTATGGCTACACCTTC
CDR3 protein: CACRDYNYGYTF

V gene: TRBV10-3
J gene: TRBJ2-1
D gene: TRBD2
clone size: .
CDR3 DNA: TGTGCCATCGGACTAGCGGGAGGGTCGGGATCCTACAATGAGCAGTTCTTC
CDR3 protein: CAIGLAGGSGSYNEQFF

V gene: TRBV6-5
J gene: TRBJ2-7
D gene: TRBD1
clone size: .
CDR3 DNA: TGTGCCAGCAGTTACTCAGGGACAGGGGGGTTCGAGCAGTACTTC
CDR3 protein: CASSYSGTGGFEQYF

V gene: TRBV29-1
J gene: TRBJ1-5
D gene: TRBD1
clone size: .
CDR3 DNA: TGCAGCGCCGCCGGGACAGGGGGCAATAGCAATCAGCCCCAGCATTTT
CDR3 protein: CSAAGTGGNSNQPQHF

V gene: TRBV7-8
J gene: TRBJ2-6
D gene: .
clone size: .
CDR3 DNA: TGTGCCAGCAGCCGCGGACAGTCTTACTCTGGGGCCAACGTCCTGACTTTC
CDR3 protein: CASSRGQSYSGANVLTF

V gene: TRBV27
J gene: TRBJ2-5
D gene: TRBD1
clone size: .
CDR3 DNA: TGTGCCAGCAGTGATACAGGACAGGGTCTGGAGACCCAGTACTTC
CDR3 protein: CASSDTGQGLETQYF

V gene: TRBV6-1
J gene: TRBJ2-7
D gene: TRBD2
clone size: .
CDR3 DNA: TGTGCCAGCAGTGGGGGGGGCCTAGCGGGAGTTTCCTTTTCATACGAGCAGTACTTC
CDR3 protein: CASSGGGLAGVSFSYEQYF

V gene: TRBV6-1
J gene: TRBJ1-5
D gene: .
clone size: once
CDR3 DNA: TGTGCCAGTCGTACAGGGTCCGATGCGGGTCAGCCCCAGCATTTT
CDR3 protein: CASRTGSDAGQPQHF

V gene: TRBV6-1
J gene: TRBJ1-5
D gene: .
clone size: .
CDR3 DNA: TGTGCCAGCAGGCCCCCTGGGACACCCTCCCAGCATTTT
CDR3 protein: CASRPPGTPSQHF

V gene: TRBV6-4
J gene: TRBJ2-1
D gene: TRBD1
clone size: .
CDR3 DNA: TGTGCCAGCAGCGACGGGACAGGGGGGGCCGATGAGCAGTTCTTC
CDR3 protein: CASSDGTGGADEQFF

V gene: TRBV6-5
J gene: TRBJ2-5
D gene: .
clone size: once
CDR3 DNA: TGTGCCAGCAGGGAGCTCAGCCAAGAGACCCAGTACTTC
CDR3 protein: CASRELSQETQYF

V gene: TRBV29-1
J gene: TRBJ1-5
D gene: .
clone size: .
CDR3 DNA: TGCAGCGTTGGTGGGGAGGGTCAGCCCCAGCATTTT
CDR3 protein: CSVGGEGQPQHF

V gene: TRBV27
J gene: TRBJ1-5
D gene: TRBD1
clone size: .
CDR3 DNA: TGTGCCAGCAGCACAGGGGCAAATCATCAGCCCCAGCATTTT
CDR3 protein: CASSTGANHQPQHF

V gene: TRBV19
J gene: TRBJ2-7
D gene: .
clone size: .
CDR3 DNA: TGTGCCAGTAGTATCCAGGGGTCAGCCTACGAGCAGTACTTC
CDR3 protein: CASSIQGSAYEQYF

V gene: TRBV18
J gene: TRBJ2-1
D gene: .
clone size: .
CDR3 DNA: TGTGCCAGCTCACCACCGGGACTCCTCTACAATGAGCAGTTCTTC
CDR3 protein: CASSPPGLLYNEQFF

V gene: TRBV19
J gene: TRBJ1-2
D gene: .
clone size: few
CDR3 DNA: TGTGCCAGTAGTACTCCTAACTATGGCTACACCTTC
CDR3 protein: CASSTPNYGYTF

V gene: TRBV2
J gene: TRBJ2-7
D gene: .
clone size: few
CDR3 DNA: TGTGCCAGCAGTGTGTTGGGCTCGACGGGGGACGAGCAGTACTTC
CDR3 protein: CASSVLGSTGDEQYF

V gene: TRBV7-7
J gene: TRBJ2-1
D gene: TRBD1
clone size: few
CDR3 DNA: TGTGCCAGCAGCCTCAACTCGCAGGGGGCGGGTGAGCAGTTCTTC
CDR3 protein: CASSLNSQGAGEQFF

V gene: TRBV7-9
J gene: TRBJ1-5
D gene: .
clone size: .
CDR3 DNA: TGTGCCAGCAGCTGGGCAGGGAATCAGCCCCAGCATTTT
CDR3 protein: CASSWAGNQPQHF

V gene: TRBV12-5
J gene: TRBJ2-2
D gene: .
clone size: few
CDR3 DNA: TGTGCTAGTGCCCCGGGACTCCCGAACACCGGGGAGCTGTTTTTT
CDR3 protein: CASAPGLPNTGELFF

V gene: TRBV6-1
J gene: TRBJ1-2
D gene: .
clone size: .
CDR3 DNA: TGTGCCAGCAGTGAAGATGGCAGGGTGGCCGGCTACACCTTC
CDR3 protein: CASSEDGRVAGYTF

V gene: TRBV2
J gene: TRBJ2-3
D gene: .
clone size: .
CDR3 DNA: TGTGCCAGCAGTGAAGCGTTTGGAGTCACGGATACGCAGTATTTT
CDR3 protein: CASSEAFGVTDTQYF

V gene: TRBV6-1
J gene: TRBJ1-5
D gene: TRBD1
clone size: .
CDR3 DNA: TGTGCCAGCAGAGAAAGGACAGGGAATAGCAATCAGCCCCAGCATTTT
CDR3 protein: CASRERTGNSNQPQHF